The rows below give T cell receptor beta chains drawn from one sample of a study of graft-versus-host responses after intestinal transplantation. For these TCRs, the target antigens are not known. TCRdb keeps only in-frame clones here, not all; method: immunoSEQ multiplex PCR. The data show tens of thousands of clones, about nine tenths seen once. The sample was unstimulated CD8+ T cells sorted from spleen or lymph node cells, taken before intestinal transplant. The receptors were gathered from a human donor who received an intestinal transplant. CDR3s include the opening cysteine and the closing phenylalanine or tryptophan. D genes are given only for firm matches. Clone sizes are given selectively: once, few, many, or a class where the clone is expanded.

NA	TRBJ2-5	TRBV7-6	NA	CASSLAAEETQYF	TGTGCCAGCAGCTTAGCTGCGGAAGAGACCCAGTACTTC
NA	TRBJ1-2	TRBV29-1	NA	CSGLLGGGYTF	TGCAGCGGATTGCTGGGGGGTGGCTACACCTTC
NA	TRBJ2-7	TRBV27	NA	CASSLSGGGSYEQYF	TGTGCCAGCAGTCTGTCAGGGGGGGGCTCCTACGAGCAGTACTTC
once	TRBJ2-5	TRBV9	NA	CASSVSGETQYF	TGTGCCAGCAGCGTTAGCGGAGAGACCCAGTACTTC
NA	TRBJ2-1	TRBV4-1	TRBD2	CASSHGAPGRVAEQFF	TGCGCCAGCAGCCACGGGGCCCCGGGGAGGGTTGCTGAGCAGTTCTTC
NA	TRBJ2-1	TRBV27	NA	CASSLLTNIFFEGEQFF	TGTGCCAGCAGTTTATTAACTAATATCTTTTTCGAGGGTGAGCAGTTCTTC
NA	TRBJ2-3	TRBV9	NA	CASSVEARARTDTQYF	TGTGCCAGCAGCGTAGAGGCCAGGGCGAGAACAGATACGCAGTATTTT
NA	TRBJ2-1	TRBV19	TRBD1	CASSILPGQTNEQFF	TGTGCCAGTAGTATCCTTCCGGGACAGACCAATGAGCAGTTCTTC
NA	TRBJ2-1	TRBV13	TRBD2	CASSSRGGSSYNEQFF	TGTGCCAGCAGCTCGCGGGGGGGGAGTTCCTACAATGAGCAGTTCTTC
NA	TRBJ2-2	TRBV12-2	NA	CASRKLGGTGELFF	TGTGCAAGTCGCAAATTAGGGGGGACCGGGGAGCTGTTTTTT